This TCR beta chain was captured in a study of T-cell memory formation after mild COVID-19. Study-wide findings and caveats: Shrinking CD4+ clones resided mostly in CM and EM, and CD8+ ones in EMRA.

V lost 2 bases, J lost 7 bases, and 9 bases stayed unmatched. CDR3 length: 15 amino acids. From germline, CDR1 is SGHKS and CDR2 YYEKEE (reference sequence). This clonotype was found a few times. The antigen is undetermined. 5'RACE primed at constant segments yielded TCR alpha and TCR beta cDNA libraries bearing sample barcodes and UMIs. TCRdb ran MiXCR on the 5' RACE reads and lists one entry per CDR3 protein. The table shows roughly 450,000 distinct CDR3 sequences, with around a sixth occurring only once. Sequenced sample: PBMCs or a T cell subset sorted from them (not recorded which). This clonotype was obtained from an adult woman who had mild COVID-19 (a few samples of this study predate the infection). Cell type and time point are not known. The chain joins TRBV5-5 to TRBJ2-1; 7 bases match TRBD1. CDR3 sequence: CASSFYATGVNEQFF. The DNA for the CDR3 is TGTGCCAGCAGCTTTTATGCCACAGGGGTAAATGAGCAGTTCTTC.